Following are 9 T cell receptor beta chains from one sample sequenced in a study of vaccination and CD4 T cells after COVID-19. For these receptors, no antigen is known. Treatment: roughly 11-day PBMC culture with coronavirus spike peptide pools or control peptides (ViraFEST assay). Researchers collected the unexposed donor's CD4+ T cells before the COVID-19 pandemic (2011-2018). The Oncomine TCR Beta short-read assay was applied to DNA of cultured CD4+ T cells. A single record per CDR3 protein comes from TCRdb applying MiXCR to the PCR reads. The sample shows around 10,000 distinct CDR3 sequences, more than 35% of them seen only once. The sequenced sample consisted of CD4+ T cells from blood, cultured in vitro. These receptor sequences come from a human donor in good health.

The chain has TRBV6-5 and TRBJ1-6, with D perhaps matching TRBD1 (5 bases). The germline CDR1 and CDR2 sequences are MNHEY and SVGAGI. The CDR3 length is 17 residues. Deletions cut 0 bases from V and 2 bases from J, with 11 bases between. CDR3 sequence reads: CASSYSTQGPYNSPLHF. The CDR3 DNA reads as TGTGCCAGCAGTTACTCTACGCAGGGCCCCTATAATTCACCCCTCCACTTT.

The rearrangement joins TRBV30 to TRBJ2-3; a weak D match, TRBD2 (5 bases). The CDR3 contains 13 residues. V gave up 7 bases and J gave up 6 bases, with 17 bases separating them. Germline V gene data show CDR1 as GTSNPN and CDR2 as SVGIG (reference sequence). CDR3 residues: CASKFGVGDTQYF. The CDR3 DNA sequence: TGTGCCTCAAAATTCGGGGTGGGCGATACGCAGTATTTT.

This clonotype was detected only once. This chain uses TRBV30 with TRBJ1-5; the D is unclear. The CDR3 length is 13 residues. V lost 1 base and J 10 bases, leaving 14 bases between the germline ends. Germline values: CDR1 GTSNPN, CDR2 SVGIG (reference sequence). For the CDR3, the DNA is TGTGCCTGGAGTGCGCTGCTCCATGGACCCCAGCATTTT. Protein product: CAWSALLHGPQHF.

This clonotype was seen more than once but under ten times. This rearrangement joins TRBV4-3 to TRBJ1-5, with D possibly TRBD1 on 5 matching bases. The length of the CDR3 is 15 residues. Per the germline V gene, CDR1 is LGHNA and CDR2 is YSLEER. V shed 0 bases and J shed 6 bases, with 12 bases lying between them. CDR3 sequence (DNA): TGCGCCAGCAGCCAAGATTGGGCAGGGAGTCAGCCCCAGCATTTT. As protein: CASSQDWAGSQPQHF.

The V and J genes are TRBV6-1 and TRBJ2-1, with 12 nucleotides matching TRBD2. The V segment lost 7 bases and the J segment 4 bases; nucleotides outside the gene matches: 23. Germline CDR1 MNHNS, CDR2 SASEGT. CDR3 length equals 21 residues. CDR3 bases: TGTGCCAGCACGGGGCTTACCGGGACTAGCGGGCGGACGGCCCTATACAATGAGCAGTTCTTC. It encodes CASTGLTGTSGRTALYNEQFF.

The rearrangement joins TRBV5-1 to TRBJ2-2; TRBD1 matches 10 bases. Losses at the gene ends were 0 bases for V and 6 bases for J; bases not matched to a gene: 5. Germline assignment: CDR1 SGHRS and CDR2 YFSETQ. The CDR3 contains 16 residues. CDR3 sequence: CASSLGGQGNSGELFF. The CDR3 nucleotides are TGCGCCAGCAGCTTGGGGGGACAGGGGAATTCCGGGGAGCTGTTTTTT.

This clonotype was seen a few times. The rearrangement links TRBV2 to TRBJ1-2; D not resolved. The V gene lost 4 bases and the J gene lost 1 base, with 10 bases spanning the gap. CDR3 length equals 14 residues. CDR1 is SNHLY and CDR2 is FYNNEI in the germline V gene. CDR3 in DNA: TGTGCCAGCAGTGGCAGCAGTAATAACTATGGCTACACCTTC. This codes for CASSGSSNNYGYTF.

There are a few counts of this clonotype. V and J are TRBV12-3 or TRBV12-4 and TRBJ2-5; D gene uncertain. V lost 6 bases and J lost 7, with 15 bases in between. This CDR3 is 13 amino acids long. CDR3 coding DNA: TGTGCCAGCAGCGAATCGTGGGCAGGGACCCAGTACTTC. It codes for CASSESWAGTQYF.

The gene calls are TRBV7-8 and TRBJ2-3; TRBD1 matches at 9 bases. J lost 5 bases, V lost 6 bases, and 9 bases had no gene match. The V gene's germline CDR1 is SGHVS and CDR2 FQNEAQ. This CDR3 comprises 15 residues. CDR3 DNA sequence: TGTGCCAGCAGTTTCCGGGACAGGGCCCAAGATACGCAGTATTTT. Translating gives CASSFRDRAQDTQYF.